The T cell receptor beta chain under discussion was sequenced for a study of cytomegalovirus exposure and HLA in healthy donors. A remark on this clone: What it recognizes is unknown.

Germline values: CDR1 MGHDK, CDR2 SYGVNS. The V gene lost 2 bases and the J gene lost 0 bases, with 7 bases spanning the gap. CDR3 size: 14 residues. Primers included in the PCR were 60 Vbeta and 13 Jbeta primers. The data were produced by immunoSEQ multiplex PCR, yet TCRdb's version contains in-frame clones alone and is incomplete. This table has around 140,000 clones, about 74% appearing once. Study findings and constraints: Presence/absence analyses treated sequencing depth as roughly uniform across donors.

The sample was PBMCs. The genes are TRBV25-1 and TRBJ1-2; TRBD1 is a possible D gene (6 bases). The TCR sequence derives from a woman aged 60-75 years in good health and CMV-seronegative. CDR3 loop: CASSEDRSNYGYTF. The DNA for the CDR3 is TGTGCCAGCAGTGAAGACAGGTCTAACTATGGCTACACCTTC.